The 29 T cell receptor beta chains in this list originate from one sample, sequenced in a study of cytomegalovirus exposure and HLA in healthy donors. 60 Vbeta and 13 Jbeta primers were used in PCR. TCRdb's table, derived via immunoSEQ multiplex PCR, lists solely in-frame clones and lacks some. The profile shows approximately 220,000 clones, approximately 80% of them singletons. The sample comprised PBMCs. Receptors originate from a man in his forties in good health and CMV-seronegative.

V and J are TRBV5-8 and TRBJ2-4; D is uncertain. The CDR3 has 12 amino acids. Germline CDR1 and CDR2: SGHTS and YDEGEE. V was trimmed by 2 bases and J by 9 bases, leaving 9 bases between them. In DNA form, the CDR3 reads TGTGCCAGCAGCTTAACAGTGGGCATTCAGTACTTC. Its translation is CASSLTVGIQYF. The full variable domain, with the rest looked up from reference TRBV5-8 and TRBJ2-4, is EAGVTQSPTHLIKTRGQQATLRCSPISGHTSVYWYQQALGLGLQFLLWYDEGEERNRGNFPPRFSGRQFPNYSSELNVNALELEDSALYLCASSLTVGIQYFGAGTRLSVL.

The V call is TRBV9, the J call TRBJ2-5, with D perhaps matching TRBD2 (10 bases). Trimming took 4 bases from V and 5 from J, leaving 27 bases between them. Germline V lookup: CDR1 SGDLS, CDR2 YYNGEE. The CDR3 extends over 18 amino acids. Here the CDR3 DNA reads TGTGCCAGCAGCTCCGGACAGGGGACAAGCGGGAGGGTTGAGACCCAGTACTTC. It translates to CASSSGQGTSGRVETQYF.

This clone was seen only a few times. This sequence joins TRBV5-4 and TRBJ2-1; tentative D call: TRBD2 (5 bases). The CDR3 contains 14 residues. The V end lost 4 bases, the J end lost 7 bases, and 15 bases lay between the germline ends. Germline-derived CDR1 and CDR2 are SGHNT and YYREEE (reference sequence). CDR3 bases: TGTGCCAGCAGCCCCAGAGGGAGATGGAATGAGCAGTTCTTC. Amino acid sequence: CASSPRGRWNEQFF.

This clone was picked up a small number of times. The chain couples TRBV19 to TRBJ1-5; 7 bases map to TRBD1. CDR1 LNHDA and CDR2 SQIVND come from the germline V gene (reference sequence). V was pared by 3 bases and J by 3 bases, with 5 bases of the junction left unmatched. The CDR3 has 15 amino acids. The CDR3 sequence: CASSIKTGFNQPQHF. CDR3 DNA sequence: TGTGCCAGTAGTATCAAGACAGGGTTCAATCAGCCCCAGCATTTT.

This clone has more than one count but fewer than ten. The CDR3 reads CASSVRNRASTDTQYF. DNA of the CDR3: TGTGCCAGCAGTGTTCGGAACAGGGCCAGCACAGATACGCAGTATTTT. The V call is TRBV2, the J call TRBJ2-3; possibly TRBD1 for D (6 bases). The CDR3 has 16 residues. V lost 4 bases to trimming and J lost 0 bases, with 14 bases between them. Germline CDR1 SNHLY, CDR2 FYNNEI.

The chain employs TRBV30 and TRBJ1-5; 8 bases map to TRBD1. J lost 6 bases, V lost 1 base, and 2 bases had no gene match. Looked up from germline, CDR1 is GTSNPN and CDR2 is SVGIG (reference sequence). CDR3 size: 13 residues. This CDR3 reads CAWSGTGPQPQHF. CDR3 sequence (DNA): TGTGCCTGGAGTGGGACAGGGCCTCAGCCCCAGCATTTT.

The chain has TRBV19 and TRBJ1-5, with 9 bases fitting TRBD1. The junction had 5 bases not matched to a gene; V was cut back by 8 bases and J by 6 bases. The length of the CDR3 is 13 residues. Germline CDR1 and CDR2: LNHDA and SQIVND (reference sequence). The DNA for the CDR3 is TGTGCCAGTCGGGACAGGGAGAGTCAGCCCCAGCATTTT. This gives the protein CASRDRESQPQHF.

The V call is TRBV6-1, the J call TRBJ1-3; perhaps TRBD1 as D (5 bases). Trimming took off 1 base at V and 4 bases at J, with 8 bases between the two ends. CDR1 is MNHNS and CDR2 is SASEGT in the germline V gene. There are 14 residues in the CDR3. The CDR3 loop reads CASSEVAGGNTIYF. CDR3 in DNA: TGTGCCAGCAGTGAAGTCGCAGGGGGAAACACCATATATTTT.

The chain combines TRBV7-6 with TRBJ2-3; 8 bases map to TRBD2. CDR1 SGHVS and CDR2 FNYEAQ come from the germline V gene. The CDR3 is 15 residues long. The trim removed 4 bases at V and 1 base at J, leaving 4 bases unmatched. The CDR3 sequence is CASSSTGGRTDTQYF. The CDR3 coding sequence is TGTGCCAGCAGCTCCACGGGGGGGCGCACAGATACGCAGTATTTT.

This clone was observed once. The rearrangement joins TRBV27 to TRBJ2-1; 16 positions match TRBD2. Germline V gene sequence: CDR1 MNHEY, CDR2 SMNVEV (reference sequence). The CDR3 sequence is 17 residues long. Trimming took 0 bases from V and 4 from J; bases not matched to a gene: 0. CDR3 nucleotide sequence: TGTGCCAGCAGTTTATCGGGACTAGCGGGAGGGTACAATGAGCAGTTCTTC. It is translated as CASSLSGLAGGYNEQFF.

The chain employs TRBV6-6 and TRBJ1-5, with 9 bases fitting TRBD1. CDR1 and CDR2 (germline): MNHNY, SVGAGI (reference sequence). This CDR3 has 15 residues. V lost 0 bases and J lost 5; bases outside the gene matches: 2. The CDR3 nucleotides are TGTGCCAGCAGTTACTCGTGGACAGGGGATCAGCCCCAGCATTTT. Encoded protein: CASSYSWTGDQPQHF.

The rearrangement joins TRBV28 to TRBJ2-7; D possibly corresponds to TRBD1 (6 bases). CDR3 length: 11 amino acids. Germline V gene sequence: CDR1 MDHEN, CDR2 SYDVKM. V lost 6 bases, J lost 5 bases, and 8 bases lay in between. The CDR3 bases are TGTGCCAGCAGCCAGGGGAACGAGCAGTACTTC. This sequence encodes CASSQGNEQYF. The full variable domain, with the rest looked up from reference TRBV28 and TRBJ2-7, is DVKVTQSSRYLVKRTGEKVFLECVQDMDHENMFWYRQDPGLGLRLIYFSYDVKMKEKGDIPEGYSVSREKKERFSLILESASTNQTSMYLCASSQGNEQYFGPGTRLTVT.

The CDR3 here is CASSPQLAEYNEQFF. CDR3 DNA sequence: TGTGCCAGCTCACCCCAACTAGCGGAATACAATGAGCAGTTCTTC. The chain is built from TRBV18 and TRBJ2-1; 8 nucleotides agree with TRBD2. Germline CDR1 reads KGHSH; CDR2 reads LQKENI. This CDR3 region has 15 residues. The V segment lost 3 bases and the J segment 4 bases; nucleotides outside the gene matches: 5.

V gene TRBV2 combines with J gene TRBJ2-1; 13 bases are shared with TRBD2. With V trimmed by 6 bases and J by 6 bases, 5 bases remained unmatched. The CDR3 spans 15 residues. The germline V gene has CDR1 SNHLY and CDR2 FYNNEI. The CDR3: CASSELAGGGNEQFF. The CDR3 nucleotides read TGTGCCAGCAGCGAACTAGCGGGAGGGGGCAATGAGCAGTTCTTC.

This clone was observed a single time. The rearrangement joins TRBV6-7 to TRBJ1-4; no firm D call. TRBV6-7 is marked as an open reading frame, function uncertain. CDR3 length: 15 residues. With 7 bases removed from V and 6 bases from J, the gap between germline ends came to 18 bases. As DNA, the CDR3 is TGTGCCAGCACTGGAACAGAGGGTCTGGATGAAAAACTGTTTTTT. Residues: CASTGTEGLDEKLFF.

The V and J genes are TRBV9 and TRBJ2-5; tentative D call: TRBD2 (5 bases). Germline assignment: CDR1 SGDLS and CDR2 YYNGEE. This CDR3 has 13 amino acids. V was pared by 1 base and J by 4 bases, with 8 bases between. The CDR3 here is CASSVKAGETQYF. The CDR3 DNA is TGTGCCAGCAGCGTAAAGGCGGGAGAGACCCAGTACTTC.

The chain carries TRBV4-2 and TRBJ1-4; D perhaps matches TRBD1 (5 bases). With 3 bases removed from V and 6 bases from J, the gap between germline ends came to 17 bases. CDR3 length: 16 residues. CDR1 is LGHNA and CDR2 is YNFKEQ in the germline V gene. The CDR3 nucleotides are TGTGCCAGCAGCCAGGATATGGGGGGGGAGCATGAAAAACTGTTTTTT. It is translated as CASSQDMGGEHEKLFF.

This chain links TRBV5-6 with TRBJ2-7, with a weak D call TRBD1 (6 bases). Trimming removed 3 bases at V and 2 bases at J, with 15 bases between. Germline V CDR1 and CDR2: SGHDT, YYEEEE. This CDR3 is 15 amino acids long. The DNA for the CDR3 is TGTGCCAGCAGCTCGCGGACAGTGAGCCCCTACGAGCAGTACTTC. Translating gives CASSSRTVSPYEQYF.

The chain couples TRBV2 to TRBJ1-2; 10 nucleotides line up with TRBD1. The V segment lost 0 bases and the J segment 4 bases; nucleotides outside the gene matches: 5. Germline V gene data show CDR1 as SNHLY and CDR2 as FYNNEI. The CDR3 consists of 16 residues. CDR3 residues: CASSEAGDRGGYGYTF. CDR3 nucleotide sequence: TGTGCCAGCAGTGAAGCTGGGGACAGGGGAGGCTATGGCTACACCTTC.

This clone has a handful of counts. Just one base apart from a much larger clone, this may be a read error. This chain joins TRBV7-2 and TRBJ2-5, with 13 bases aligning to TRBD2. The CDR3 extends over 15 amino acids. The germline V gene has CDR1 SGHTA and CDR2 FQGNSA. Trimming took 5 bases from V and 4 from J; bases not matched to a gene: 4. CDR3 DNA sequence: TGTGCCAGCAGCCCCTGGACTAGCGGGGGAGAGACCCAGTACTTC. Its protein is CASSPWTSGGETQYF.

The chain couples TRBV5-1 to TRBJ1-1; D is uncertain. Germline-derived CDR1 and CDR2 are SGHRS and YFSETQ. The CDR3 is 13 residues long. Trimming cost V 7 bases and J 1 base, with 11 bases left between them. CDR3 region: CASLGNPNTEAFF. The CDR3 bases are TGCGCCAGCCTGGGCAACCCGAACACTGAAGCTTTCTTT.

This sequence joins TRBV13 and TRBJ2-7, with 7 bases aligning to TRBD2. The V segment lost 4 bases and the J segment 5 bases; nucleotides outside the gene matches: 14. The CDR3 totals 16 residues. CDR1 is PRHDT and CDR2 is FYEKMQ in the germline V gene (reference sequence). Here the CDR3 reads CASSSPGREKSDEQYF. In nucleotides, the CDR3 is TGTGCCAGCAGCTCCCCCGGGCGGGAGAAGTCCGACGAGCAGTACTTC.

This CDR3 reads CASSLALGQGSYEQYF. The DNA of the CDR3 is TGTGCCAGCAGCTTAGCGCTGGGACAGGGGTCCTACGAGCAGTACTTC. The chain recombines TRBV7-9 with TRBJ2-7; 10 nucleotides agree with TRBD1. With 0 bases clipped from V and 1 base from J, the junction kept 3 bases outside the gene matches. The CDR3 sequence is 16 residues long. Germline V gives CDR1 SEHNR, CDR2 FQNEAQ (reference sequence).

This chain joins TRBV9 and TRBJ1-2; tentative D call: TRBD1 (6 bases). The CDR3 has 15 residues. CDR1 and CDR2 (germline): SGDLS, YYNGEE. Trimming shortened V by 4 bases and J by 5 bases, and 18 bases separated the two germline ends. The CDR3 region is CASSLGTLGAYGYTF. The CDR3 region has the DNA TGTGCCAGCAGCTTGGGGACATTGGGAGCATATGGCTACACCTTC.

This clone is a singleton in its sample. The V and J genes are TRBV7-8 and TRBJ1-1; D gene uncertain. The ends were cut back, 3 bases at V and 3 bases at J, with 8 bases in the middle. The CDR3 is 13 amino acids. Germline CDR1 SGHVS, CDR2 FQNEAQ. The CDR3 region has the DNA TGTGCCAGCAGCTTTGAGGGTTACACTGAAGCTTTCTTT. Translated, it gives CASSFEGYTEAFF.

This clone was seen a handful of times. The J gene is TRBJ2-3, the V gene TRBV5-4; 7 bases line up with TRBD1. The CDR3 loop spans 14 amino acids. CDR1 SGHNT and CDR2 YYREEE come from the germline V gene (reference sequence). V lost 5 bases and J lost 6; bases outside the gene matches: 9. The CDR3 DNA sequence: TGTGCCAGCAGAGAGATAGGACAGGCGGATACGCAGTATTTT. Its protein product is CASREIGQADTQYF.

This clone showed up just a few times. This CDR3 reads CASGGQDTPNTEAFF. The CDR3 bases are TGTGCCAGCGGGGGACAGGACACACCGAACACTGAAGCTTTCTTT. J is TRBJ1-1 and V is TRBV11-3, with TRBD1 matching over 8 bases. Germline CDR1 and CDR2: SGHNT and YENEEA. V lost 8 bases and J lost 1; bases outside the gene matches: 9. CDR3 length: 15 residues.

The rearrangement uses TRBV19 and TRBJ2-5, with 7 bases aligning to TRBD1. This CDR3 is built from 15 residues. J was trimmed by 2 bases and V by 5 bases; bases with no gene match: 8. From germline, CDR1 is LNHDA and CDR2 SQIVND (reference sequence). CDR3 region: CASSLSYRGQETQYF. The CDR3 DNA is TGTGCCAGTAGTCTATCGTACAGGGGACAAGAGACCCAGTACTTC. Supplemented by reference TRBV19 and TRBJ2-5, the full variable domain reads DGGITQSPKYLFRKEGQNVTLSCEQNLNHDAMYWYRQDPGQGLRLIYYSQIVNDFQKGDIAEGYSVSREKKESFPLTVTSAQKNPTAFYLCASSLSYRGQETQYFGPGTRLLVL.

The sample holds one count of this clone. The chain couples TRBV9 to TRBJ1-6; 7 nucleotides align to TRBD1. CDR1 and CDR2 from the germline V gene are SGDLS and YYNGEE. The ends lost 3 bases at V and 5 bases at J; junction bases unmatched: 5. This CDR3 has 15 amino acids. CDR3 loop: CASSEGQVNNSPLHF. The CDR3 nucleotides read TGTGCCAGCAGCGAAGGACAGGTCAATAATTCACCCCTCCACTTT.